This T cell receptor beta chain was found in a study of blood T cell repertoires in COVID-19. Study at large: The samples span acute and convalescent COVID-19 from the United States, Italy and Spain. T cells, B-cell-depleted T cells, or PBMCs provided the cDNA or gDNA that served as material.

Original handling: By means of reference gene primer amplification, nucleated cell counts were estimated. Measured with immunoSEQ multiplex PCR; TCRdb has only the in-frame clones, and not every one. V and J calls plus clone size are reproduced from that table; the DNA served to infer D and trimming. The sample shows about 93,000 clones, roughly 90% of them seen only once. Looked up from germline, CDR1 is LNHDA and CDR2 is SQIVND (reference sequence). V was clipped by 9 bases and J by 0 bases, with 11 bases between them. The CDR3 spans 13 residues. V gene TRBV19 combines with J gene TRBJ1-1; D not resolved. Material for sequencing was peripheral blood. The TCR sequence derives from a human donor with active COVID-19. The donor label of this sample is uncertain. The CDR3, as DNA: TGTGCCAGCGACTCCTTAATGAACACTGAAGCTTTCTTT. Its translation: CASDSLMNTEAFF.